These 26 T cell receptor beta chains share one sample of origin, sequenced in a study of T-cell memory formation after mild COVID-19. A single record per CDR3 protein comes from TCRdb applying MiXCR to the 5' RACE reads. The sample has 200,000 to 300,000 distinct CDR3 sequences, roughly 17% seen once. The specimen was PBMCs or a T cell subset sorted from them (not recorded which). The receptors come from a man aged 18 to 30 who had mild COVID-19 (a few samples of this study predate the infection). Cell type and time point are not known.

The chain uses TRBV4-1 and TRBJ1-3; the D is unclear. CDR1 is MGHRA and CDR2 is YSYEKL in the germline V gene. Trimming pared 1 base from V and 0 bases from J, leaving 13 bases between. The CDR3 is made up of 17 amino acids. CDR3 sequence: CASSQGRQEGSGNTIYF. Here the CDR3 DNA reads TGCGCCAGCAGCCAAGGGAGGCAGGAGGGCTCTGGAAACACCATATATTTT.

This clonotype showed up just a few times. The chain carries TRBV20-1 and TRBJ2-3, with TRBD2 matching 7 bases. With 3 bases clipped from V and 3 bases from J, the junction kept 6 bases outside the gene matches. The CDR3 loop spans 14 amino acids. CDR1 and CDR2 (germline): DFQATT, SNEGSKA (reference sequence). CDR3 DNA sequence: TGCAGTGCTAGGTCCGGGGGGATAACAGATACGCAGTATTTT. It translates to CSARSGGITDTQYF.

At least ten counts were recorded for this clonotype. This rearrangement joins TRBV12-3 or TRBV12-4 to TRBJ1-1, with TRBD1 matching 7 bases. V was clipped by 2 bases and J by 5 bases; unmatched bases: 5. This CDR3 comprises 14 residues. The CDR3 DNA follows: TGTGCCAGCAGTTTAATGGCAGGGGGAACTGAAGCTTTCTTT. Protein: CASSLMAGGTEAFF.

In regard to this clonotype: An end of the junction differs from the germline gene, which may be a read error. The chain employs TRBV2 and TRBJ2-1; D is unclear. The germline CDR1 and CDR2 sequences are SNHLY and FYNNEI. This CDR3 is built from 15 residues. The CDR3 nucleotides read TGTGACAGCAGCCCCGAGGACCGTTATTACAATGAGCAGTTCTTC. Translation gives CDSSPEDRYYNEQFF. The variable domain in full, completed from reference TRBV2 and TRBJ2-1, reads EPEVTQTPSHQVTQMGQEVILRCVPISNHLYFYWYRQILGQKVEFLVSFYNNEISEKSEIFDDQFSVERPDGSNFTLKIRSTKLEDSAMYFCDSSPEDRYYNEQFFGPGTRLTVL.

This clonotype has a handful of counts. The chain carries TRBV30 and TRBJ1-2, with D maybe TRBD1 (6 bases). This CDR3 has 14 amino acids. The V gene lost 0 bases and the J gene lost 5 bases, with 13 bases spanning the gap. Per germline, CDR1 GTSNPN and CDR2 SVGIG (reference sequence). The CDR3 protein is CAWSVFRGEYGYTF. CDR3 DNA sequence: TGTGCCTGGAGTGTTTTCAGGGGTGAATATGGCTACACCTTC.

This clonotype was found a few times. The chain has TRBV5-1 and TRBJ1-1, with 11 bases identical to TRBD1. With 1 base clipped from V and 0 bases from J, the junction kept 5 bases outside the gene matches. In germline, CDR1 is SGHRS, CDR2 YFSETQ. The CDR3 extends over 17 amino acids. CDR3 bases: TGCGCCAGCAGCTTGTCCGGGACAGGGGGTATGAACACTGAAGCTTTCTTT. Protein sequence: CASSLSGTGGMNTEAFF. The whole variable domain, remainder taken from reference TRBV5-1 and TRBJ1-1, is KAGVTQTPRYLIKTRGQQVTLSCSPISGHRSVSWYQQTPGQGLQFLFEYFSETQRNKGNFPGRFSGRQFSNSRSEMNVSTLELGDSALYLCASSLSGTGGMNTEAFFGQGTRLTVV.

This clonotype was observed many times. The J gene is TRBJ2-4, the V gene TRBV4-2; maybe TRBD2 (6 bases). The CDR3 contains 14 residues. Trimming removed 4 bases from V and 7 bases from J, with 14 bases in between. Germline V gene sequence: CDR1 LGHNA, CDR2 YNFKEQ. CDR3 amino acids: CASSRLGDSNIQYF. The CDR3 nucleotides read TGTGCCAGCAGCCGCCTAGGGGACTCGAACATTCAGTACTTC.

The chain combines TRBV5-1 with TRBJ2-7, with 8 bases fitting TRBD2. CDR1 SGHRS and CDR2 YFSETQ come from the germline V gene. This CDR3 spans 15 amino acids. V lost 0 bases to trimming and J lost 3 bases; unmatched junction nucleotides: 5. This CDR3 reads CASSLAGGLVYEQYF. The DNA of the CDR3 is TGCGCCAGCAGCTTGGCGGGGGGGTTGGTCTACGAGCAGTACTTC.

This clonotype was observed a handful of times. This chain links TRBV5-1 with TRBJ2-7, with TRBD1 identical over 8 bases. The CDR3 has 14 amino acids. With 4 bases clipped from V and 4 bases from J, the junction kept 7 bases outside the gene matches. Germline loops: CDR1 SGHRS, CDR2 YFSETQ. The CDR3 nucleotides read TGCGCCAGCAGCCCGGCCGGGACAGGTTACGAGCAGTACGTC. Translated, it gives CASSPAGTGYEQYV.

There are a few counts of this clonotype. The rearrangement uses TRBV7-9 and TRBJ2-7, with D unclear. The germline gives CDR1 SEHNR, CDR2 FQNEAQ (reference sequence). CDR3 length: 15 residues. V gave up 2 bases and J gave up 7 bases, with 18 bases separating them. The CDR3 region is CASSLSGLLVVEQYF. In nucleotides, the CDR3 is TGTGCCAGCAGCTTAAGTGGGTTACTGGTCGTTGAGCAGTACTTC.

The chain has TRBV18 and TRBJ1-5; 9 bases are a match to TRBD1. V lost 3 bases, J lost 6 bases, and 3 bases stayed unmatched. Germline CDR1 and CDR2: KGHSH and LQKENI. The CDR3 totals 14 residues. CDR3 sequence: CASSPDRGFQPQHF. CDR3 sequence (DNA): TGTGCCAGCTCACCCGACAGGGGGTTTCAGCCCCAGCATTTT.

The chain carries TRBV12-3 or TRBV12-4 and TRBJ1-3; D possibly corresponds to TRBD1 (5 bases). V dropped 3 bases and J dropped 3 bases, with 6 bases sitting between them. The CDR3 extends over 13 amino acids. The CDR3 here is CASSLGGGNTIYF. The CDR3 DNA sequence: TGTGCCAGCAGTTTGGGGGGTGGAAACACCATATATTTT.

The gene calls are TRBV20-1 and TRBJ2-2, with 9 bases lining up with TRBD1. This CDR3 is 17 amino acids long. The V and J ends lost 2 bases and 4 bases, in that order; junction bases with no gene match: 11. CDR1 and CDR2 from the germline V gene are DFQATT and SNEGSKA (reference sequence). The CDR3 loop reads CSARRSEGQGSTGELFF. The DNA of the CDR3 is TGCAGTGCTAGAAGGTCGGAGGGACAGGGAAGCACCGGGGAGCTGTTTTTT.

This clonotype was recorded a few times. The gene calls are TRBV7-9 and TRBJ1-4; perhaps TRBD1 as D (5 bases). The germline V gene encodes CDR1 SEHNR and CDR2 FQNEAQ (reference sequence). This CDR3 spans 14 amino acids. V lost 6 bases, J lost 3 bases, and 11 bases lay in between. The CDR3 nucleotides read TGTGCCAGCAGTTATCAGGGCCCTAATGAAAAACTGTTTTTT. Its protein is CASSYQGPNEKLFF.

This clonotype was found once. Here the CDR3 DNA reads TGTGCCAGCAGTCAGGACAGGTCGGTGGAAGCTTTCTTT. This gives the protein CASSQDRSVEAFF. The rearrangement uses TRBV6-5 and TRBJ1-1; 7 nucleotides match TRBD1. The CDR3 extends over 13 amino acids. Germline V lookup: CDR1 MNHEY, CDR2 SVGAGI. J lost 8 bases, V lost 5 bases, and 8 bases had no gene match.

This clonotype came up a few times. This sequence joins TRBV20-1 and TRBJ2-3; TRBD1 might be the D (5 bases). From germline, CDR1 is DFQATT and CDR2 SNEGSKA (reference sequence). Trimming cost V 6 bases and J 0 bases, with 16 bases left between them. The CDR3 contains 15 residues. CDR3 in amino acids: CSANRRSASTDTQYF. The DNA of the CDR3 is TGCAGTGCAAACAGGAGATCCGCTAGCACAGATACGCAGTATTTT.

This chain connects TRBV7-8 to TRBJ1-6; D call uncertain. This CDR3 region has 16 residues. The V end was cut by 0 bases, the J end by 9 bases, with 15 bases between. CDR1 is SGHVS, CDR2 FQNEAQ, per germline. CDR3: CASSLARFSVASPLHF. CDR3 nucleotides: TGTGCCAGCAGCTTAGCCCGGTTCTCTGTAGCTTCACCCCTCCACTTT.

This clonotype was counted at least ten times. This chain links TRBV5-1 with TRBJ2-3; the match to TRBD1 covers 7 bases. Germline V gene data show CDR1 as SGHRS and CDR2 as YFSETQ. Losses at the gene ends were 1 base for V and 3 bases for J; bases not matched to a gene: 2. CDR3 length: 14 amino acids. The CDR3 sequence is CASSLQGETDTQYF. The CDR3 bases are TGCGCCAGCAGCTTGCAGGGGGAGACAGATACGCAGTATTTT.

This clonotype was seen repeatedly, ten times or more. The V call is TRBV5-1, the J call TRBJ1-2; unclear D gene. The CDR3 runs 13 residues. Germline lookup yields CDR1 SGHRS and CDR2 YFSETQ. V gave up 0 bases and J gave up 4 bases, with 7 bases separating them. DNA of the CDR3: TGCGCCAGCAGCTTGGTGACACCCTATGGCTACACCTTC. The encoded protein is CASSLVTPYGYTF.

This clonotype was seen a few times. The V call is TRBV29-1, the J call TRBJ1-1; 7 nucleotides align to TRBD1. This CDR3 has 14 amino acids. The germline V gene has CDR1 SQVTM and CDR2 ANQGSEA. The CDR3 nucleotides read TGCAGAGTAGAGAAGGGGGCCTGGGACACTGAAGCTTTCTTT. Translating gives CRVEKGAWDTEAFF.

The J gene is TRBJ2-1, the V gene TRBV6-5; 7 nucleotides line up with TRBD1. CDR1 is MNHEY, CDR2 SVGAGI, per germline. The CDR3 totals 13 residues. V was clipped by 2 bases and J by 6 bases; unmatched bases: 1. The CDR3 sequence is CASSYAGGNEQFF. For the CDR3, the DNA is TGTGCCAGCAGTTACGCAGGGGGCAATGAGCAGTTCTTC.

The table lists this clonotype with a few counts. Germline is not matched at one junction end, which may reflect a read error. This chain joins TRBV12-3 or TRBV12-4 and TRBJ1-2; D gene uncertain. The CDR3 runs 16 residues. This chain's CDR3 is CASSTGPLLSGPDHPF. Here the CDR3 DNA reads TGTGCCAGCAGCACCGGGCCTCTCCTATCCGGCCCTGACCACCCCTTC.

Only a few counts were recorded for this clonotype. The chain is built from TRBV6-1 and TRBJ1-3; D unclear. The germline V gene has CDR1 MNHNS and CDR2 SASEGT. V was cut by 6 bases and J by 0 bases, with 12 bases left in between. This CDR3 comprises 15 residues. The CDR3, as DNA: TGTGCCAGCAGGACCTTCGGGCACTCTGGAAACACCATATATTTT. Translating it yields CASRTFGHSGNTIYF.

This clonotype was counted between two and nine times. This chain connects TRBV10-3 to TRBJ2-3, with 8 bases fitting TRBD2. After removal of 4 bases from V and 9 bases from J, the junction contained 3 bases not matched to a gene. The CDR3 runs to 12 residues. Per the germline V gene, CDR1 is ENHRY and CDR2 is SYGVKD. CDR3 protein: CAISGLARTQYF. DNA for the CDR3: TGTGCCATCAGTGGACTAGCGAGGACGCAGTATTTT.

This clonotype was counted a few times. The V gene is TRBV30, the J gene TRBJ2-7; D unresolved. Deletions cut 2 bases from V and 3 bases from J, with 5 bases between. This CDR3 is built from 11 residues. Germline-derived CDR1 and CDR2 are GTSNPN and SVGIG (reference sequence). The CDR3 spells CAWSLSYEQYF. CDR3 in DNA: TGTGCCTGGAGTCTAAGCTACGAGCAGTACTTC.

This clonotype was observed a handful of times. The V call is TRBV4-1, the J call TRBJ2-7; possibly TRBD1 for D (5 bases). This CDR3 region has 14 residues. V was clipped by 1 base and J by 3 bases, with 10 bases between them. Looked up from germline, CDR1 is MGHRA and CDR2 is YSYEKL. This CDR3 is CASSQGRGNYEQYF. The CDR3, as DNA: TGCGCCAGCAGCCAAGGAAGGGGCAACTACGAGCAGTACTTC.